This is a list of T cell receptor beta chains from one sample in a study of human T cells and chemical hapten exposure. TCRdb independently ran MiXCR on the RACE reads; one entry per CDR3 protein. The repertoire consists of tens of thousands of distinct CDR3 sequences, with 11% occurring once and the leading ten covering roughly 4%. This sample comprised whole blood, obtained in connection with sensitization to the hapten diphenylcyclopropenone (DPC). The receptors come from a woman between 35 and 50 years old with alopecia areata. Some clones in this sample may be carry-over from other donors' samples. Both conserved end residues are trimmed from each CDR3.

j_gene: TRBJ2-3; v_gene: TRBV12-3/TRBV12-4; CDR3aa: ASSLGGWSTDTQY
j_gene: TRBJ1-5; v_gene: TRBV28; CDR3aa: ASSSPFEPQH
j_gene: TRBJ2-2; v_gene: TRBV7-2; CDR3aa: ASSLSGPLGELF
j_gene: TRBJ2-7; v_gene: TRBV29-1; CDR3aa: SVGGTSGPHEQY
j_gene: TRBJ2-1; v_gene: TRBV7-2; CDR3aa: ASSSRDRVFSEQF
j_gene: TRBJ2-3; v_gene: TRBV18; CDR3aa: ASSPGRGGGTDTQY
j_gene: TRBJ2-5; v_gene: TRBV2; CDR3aa: ASTLFGGETQY
j_gene: TRBJ1-2; v_gene: TRBV20-1; CDR3aa: SARDLAQLSYGYT
j_gene: TRBJ1-1; v_gene: TRBV2; CDR3aa: ASTTTGMNTEAF
j_gene: TRBJ2-7; v_gene: TRBV29-1; CDR3aa: SVVGGSSYEQY
j_gene: TRBJ2-2; v_gene: TRBV6-2/TRBV6-3; CDR3aa: ASSPVRLAGHTGELF
j_gene: TRBJ2-7; v_gene: TRBV27; CDR3aa: ASSLSVTYEQY
j_gene: TRBJ2-2; v_gene: TRBV3-1; CDR3aa: ASSLLNTGELF
j_gene: TRBJ2-7; v_gene: TRBV6-2/TRBV6-3; CDR3aa: ASSLNYEQY
j_gene: TRBJ2-1; v_gene: TRBV18; CDR3aa: ASEGSGSMPNEQF
j_gene: TRBJ1-1; v_gene: TRBV20-1; CDR3aa: SARADTANTEAF
j_gene: TRBJ2-2; v_gene: TRBV11-2; CDR3aa: ASSLRGTGELF
j_gene: TRBJ1-1; v_gene: TRBV20-1; CDR3aa: SARDPGGGKNTEAF
j_gene: TRBJ2-6; v_gene: TRBV4-2; CDR3aa: ASSQGPSGANVLT
j_gene: TRBJ2-3; v_gene: TRBV4-2; CDR3aa: ASSQRTSGTDTQY
j_gene: TRBJ2-3; v_gene: TRBV27; CDR3aa: ASSPTAGATDTQY
j_gene: TRBJ1-2; v_gene: TRBV20-1; CDR3aa: SASSPENGYT